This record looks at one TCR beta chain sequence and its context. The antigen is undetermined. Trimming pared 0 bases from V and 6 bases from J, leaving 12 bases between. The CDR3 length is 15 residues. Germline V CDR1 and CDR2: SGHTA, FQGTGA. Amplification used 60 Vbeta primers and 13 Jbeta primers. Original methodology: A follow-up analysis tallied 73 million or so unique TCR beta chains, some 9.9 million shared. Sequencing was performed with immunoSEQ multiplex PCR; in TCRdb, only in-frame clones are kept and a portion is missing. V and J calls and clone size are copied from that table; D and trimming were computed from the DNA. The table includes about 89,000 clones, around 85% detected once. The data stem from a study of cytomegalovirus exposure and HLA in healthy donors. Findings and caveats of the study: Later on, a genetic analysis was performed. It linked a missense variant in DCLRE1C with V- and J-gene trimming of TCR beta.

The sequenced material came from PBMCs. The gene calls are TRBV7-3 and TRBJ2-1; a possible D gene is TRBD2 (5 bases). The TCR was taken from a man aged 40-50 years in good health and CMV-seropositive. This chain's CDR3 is CASSLTASPSNEQFF. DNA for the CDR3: TGTGCCAGCAGCTTAACGGCTAGCCCCAGCAATGAGCAGTTCTTC.